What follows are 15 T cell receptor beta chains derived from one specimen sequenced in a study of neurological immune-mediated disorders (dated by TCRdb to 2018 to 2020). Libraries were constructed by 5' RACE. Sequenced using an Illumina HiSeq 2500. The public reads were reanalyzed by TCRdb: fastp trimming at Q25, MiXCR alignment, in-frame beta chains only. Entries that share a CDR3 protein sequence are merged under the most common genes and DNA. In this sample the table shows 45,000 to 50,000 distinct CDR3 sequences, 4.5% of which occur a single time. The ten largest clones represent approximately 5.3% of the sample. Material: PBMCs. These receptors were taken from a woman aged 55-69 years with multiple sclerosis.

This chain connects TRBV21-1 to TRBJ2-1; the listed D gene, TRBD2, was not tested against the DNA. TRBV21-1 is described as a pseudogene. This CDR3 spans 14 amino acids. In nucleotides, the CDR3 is TGTGCCTCCGGTAGCGGGCAATCCTACAATGAGCAGTTCTTC. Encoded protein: CASGSGQSYNEQFF.

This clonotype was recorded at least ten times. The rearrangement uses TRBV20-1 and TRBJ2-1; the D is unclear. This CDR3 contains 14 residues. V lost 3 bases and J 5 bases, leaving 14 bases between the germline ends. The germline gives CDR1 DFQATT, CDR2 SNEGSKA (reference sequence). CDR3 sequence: CSARSPTGHNEQFF. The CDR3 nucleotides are TGCAGTGCTAGGTCCCCAACTGGACACAATGAGCAGTTCTTC.

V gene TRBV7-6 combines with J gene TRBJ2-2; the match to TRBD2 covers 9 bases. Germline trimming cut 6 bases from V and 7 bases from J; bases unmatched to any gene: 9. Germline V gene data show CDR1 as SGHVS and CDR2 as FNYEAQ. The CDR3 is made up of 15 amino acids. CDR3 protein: CASSGLRGGFGELFF. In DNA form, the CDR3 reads TGTGCCAGCAGTGGCTTGCGGGGGGGCTTCGGGGAGCTGTTTTTT.

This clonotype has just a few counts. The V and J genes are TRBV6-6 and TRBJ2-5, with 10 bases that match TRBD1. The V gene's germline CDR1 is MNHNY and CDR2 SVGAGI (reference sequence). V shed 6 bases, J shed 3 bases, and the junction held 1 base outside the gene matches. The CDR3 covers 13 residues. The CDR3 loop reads CASRGTGEETQYF. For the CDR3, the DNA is TGTGCCAGCAGGGGGACAGGGGAAGAGACCCAGTACTTC.

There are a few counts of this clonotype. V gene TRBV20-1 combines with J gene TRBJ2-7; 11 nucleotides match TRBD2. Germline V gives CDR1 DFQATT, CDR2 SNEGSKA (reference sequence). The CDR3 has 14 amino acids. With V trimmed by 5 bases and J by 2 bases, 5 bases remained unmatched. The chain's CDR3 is CSALGLAETYEQYV. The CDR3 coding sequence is TGCAGTGCTTTGGGACTAGCGGAAACCTACGAGCAGTACGTC.

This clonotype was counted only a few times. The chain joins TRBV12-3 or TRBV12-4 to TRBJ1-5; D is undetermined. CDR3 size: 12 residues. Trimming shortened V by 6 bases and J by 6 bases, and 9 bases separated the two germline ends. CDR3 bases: TGTGCCAGCAGCCCAGAAGGTCAGCCCCAGCATTTT. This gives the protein CASSPEGQPQHF.

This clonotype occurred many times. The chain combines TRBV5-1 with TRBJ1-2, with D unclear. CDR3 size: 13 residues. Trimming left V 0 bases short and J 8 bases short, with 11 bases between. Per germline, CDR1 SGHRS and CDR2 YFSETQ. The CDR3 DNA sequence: TGCGCCAGCAGCTTGGGCGGATCTGGAGGCTACACCTTC. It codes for CASSLGGSGGYTF.

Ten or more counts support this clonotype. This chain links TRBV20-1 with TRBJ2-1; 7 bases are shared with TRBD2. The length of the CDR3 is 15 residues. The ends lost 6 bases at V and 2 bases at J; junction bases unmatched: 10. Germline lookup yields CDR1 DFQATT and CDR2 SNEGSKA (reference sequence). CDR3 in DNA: TGCAGTGCAGTTTCAGGGAGGGTTACCTACAATGAGCAGTTCTTC. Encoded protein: CSAVSGRVTYNEQFF.

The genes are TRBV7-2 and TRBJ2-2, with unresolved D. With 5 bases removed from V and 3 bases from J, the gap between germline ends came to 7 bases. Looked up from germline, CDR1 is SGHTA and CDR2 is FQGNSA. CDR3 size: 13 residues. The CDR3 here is CASSPRHTGELFF. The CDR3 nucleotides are TGTGCCAGCAGCCCCAGACACACCGGGGAGCTGTTTTTT.

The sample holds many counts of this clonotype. DNA of the CDR3: TGCAGTGCTAGCGCTCCGGGACAGGCTCTAGCAGATACGCAGTATTTT. Protein: CSASAPGQALADTQYF. This rearrangement joins TRBV20-1 to TRBJ2-3; TRBD1 aligns across 8 bases. This CDR3 comprises 16 residues. In germline, CDR1 is DFQATT, CDR2 SNEGSKA (reference sequence). J gave up 4 bases and V 3 bases, and 12 bases lay outside the gene matches.

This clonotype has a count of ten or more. For the CDR3, the DNA is TGTGCCAGCAGTGCTCTCCGGGGAGATACGCAGTATTTT. Its translation is CASSALRGDTQYF. V gene TRBV6-1 combines with J gene TRBJ2-3; maybe TRBD2 (5 bases). The CDR3 contains 13 residues. The germline gives CDR1 MNHNS, CDR2 SASEGT. V was trimmed by 4 bases and J by 5 bases, leaving 10 bases between them.

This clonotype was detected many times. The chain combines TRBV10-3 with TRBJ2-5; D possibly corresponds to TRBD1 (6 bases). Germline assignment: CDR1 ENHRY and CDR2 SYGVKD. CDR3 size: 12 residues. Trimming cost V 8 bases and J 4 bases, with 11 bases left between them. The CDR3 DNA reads TGTGCCATCCAGGGGTTAGGAGAGACCCAGTACTTC. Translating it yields CAIQGLGETQYF.

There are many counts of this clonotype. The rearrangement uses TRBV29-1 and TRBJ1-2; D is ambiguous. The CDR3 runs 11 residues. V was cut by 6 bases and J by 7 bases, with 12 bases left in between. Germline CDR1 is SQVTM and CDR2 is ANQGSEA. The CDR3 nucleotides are TGCAGCGTCCGAGGAGGAGCTGGCTACACCTTC. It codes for CSVRGGAGYTF.

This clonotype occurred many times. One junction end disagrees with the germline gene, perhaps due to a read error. The CDR3 DNA reads TGCAGCGTAAAATATAGCAATCAGCCCCAGAATTTT. This encodes CSVKYSNQPQNF. This sequence joins TRBV29-1 and TRBJ1-5; D uncertain. The CDR3 contains 12 residues. Germline assignment: CDR1 SQVTM and CDR2 ANQGSEA.

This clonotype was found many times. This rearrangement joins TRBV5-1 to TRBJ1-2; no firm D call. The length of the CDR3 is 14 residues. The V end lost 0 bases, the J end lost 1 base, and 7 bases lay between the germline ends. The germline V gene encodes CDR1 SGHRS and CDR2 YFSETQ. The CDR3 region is CASSLDVVNYGYTF. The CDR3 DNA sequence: TGCGCCAGCAGCTTGGATGTGGTTAACTATGGCTACACCTTC.